Listed here are 2 T cell receptor beta chains from one sample, sequenced in a study of T cells in localized non-small cell lung cancer. Sequencing was performed with immunoSEQ multiplex PCR; in TCRdb, only in-frame clones are kept and a portion is missing. Of just over 1,500 clones in the sample, 21% were seen once. The sample in question was normal lung tissue next to the tumor, obtained before any cancer treatment. Receptor source: a woman aged 40-69 years with stage I lung adenocarcinoma.

In its sample, this clone was seen a few times. The chain employs TRBV19 and TRBJ2-7; 12 bases line up with TRBD1. The CDR3 covers 14 residues. J was trimmed by 5 bases and V by 4 bases; bases with no gene match: 3. The germline gives CDR1 LNHDA, CDR2 SQIVND (reference sequence). This CDR3 reads CASSNRDRGHEQYF. The CDR3 DNA follows: TGTGCCAGTAGTAACCGGGACAGGGGGCACGAGCAGTACTTC.

Only a few counts were recorded for this clone. The V call is TRBV6-8, the J call TRBJ1-2, with TRBD1 matching 7 bases. The CDR3 length is 17 residues. Germline V gene lookup returns CDR1 MNHGY and CDR2 SAAAGT. The J segment lost 0 bases and the V segment lost 7 bases, leaving 14 bases of the junction unmatched. The CDR3, as DNA: TGTGCCAGCAACGACCCCGGACAGGAGGTTACTAACTATGGCTACACCTTC. Protein: CASNDPGQEVTNYGYTF.